The 27 T cell receptor beta chains reported below all come from one sample, sequenced in a study of cytomegalovirus exposure and HLA in healthy donors. Primers for the PCR totalled 60 Vbeta and 13 Jbeta. Produced via immunoSEQ multiplex PCR; TCRdb's table is partial and in-frame only. This sample's table reports about 70,000 clones. The sequencing sample was made of PBMCs. These receptors came from a female donor in good health and CMV-seropositive.

The chain recombines TRBV6-5 with TRBJ1-2; the match to TRBD1 covers 8 bases. The trim removed 7 bases at V and 5 bases at J, leaving 12 bases unmatched. There are 15 residues in the CDR3. Germline CDR1 reads MNHEY; CDR2 reads SVGAGI. CDR3 nucleotides: TGTGCCAGCATCGACCCTGGACAGGGACAATATGGCTACACCTTC. Its translation: CASIDPGQGQYGYTF.

The gene calls are TRBV4-2 and TRBJ2-1; D possibly corresponds to TRBD1 (6 bases). The V and J ends lost 3 bases and 5 bases respectively, with 14 bases between them. Germline lookup yields CDR1 LGHNA and CDR2 YNFKEQ. The CDR3 covers 15 residues. CDR3 sequence reads: CASSQTGLDDNEQFF. CDR3 in DNA: TGTGCCAGCAGCCAGACAGGATTAGACGACAATGAGCAGTTCTTC.

The chain employs TRBV7-2 and TRBJ2-5; weak D call: TRBD1 (6 bases). Germline CDR1 is SGHTA and CDR2 is FQGNSA. This CDR3 comprises 14 residues. Trimming shortened V by 1 base and J by 2 bases, and 8 bases separated the two germline ends. Written as DNA, the CDR3 is TGTGCCAGCAGCTTAGGGGGACATCAAGAGACCCAGTACTTC. Translated, it gives CASSLGGHQETQYF.

The CDR3 protein is CASSKSSGKSYEQYF. CDR3 nucleotide sequence: TGTGCCAGTAGTAAATCTAGCGGGAAGTCCTACGAGCAGTACTTC. This chain links TRBV19 with TRBJ2-7; 9 bases match TRBD2. Per germline, CDR1 LNHDA and CDR2 SQIVND (reference sequence). CDR3 size: 15 residues. V lost 4 bases to trimming and J lost 1 base; unmatched junction nucleotides: 5. The complete variable domain, with remaining parts taken from reference TRBV19 and TRBJ2-7, reads DGGITQSPKYLFRKEGQNVTLSCEQNLNHDAMYWYRQDPGQGLRLIYYSQIVNDFQKGDIAEGYSVSREKKESFPLTVTSAQKNPTAFYLCASSKSSGKSYEQYFGPGTRLTVT.

The gene calls are TRBV18 and TRBJ1-3, with 7 nucleotides matching TRBD1. V shed 8 bases, J shed 1 base, and the junction held 5 bases outside the gene matches. From germline, CDR1 is KGHSH and CDR2 LQKENI. The CDR3 sequence is 14 residues long. Here the CDR3 reads CASQRQGSGNTIYF. The CDR3 DNA sequence: TGTGCCAGCCAAAGACAGGGTTCTGGAAACACCATATATTTT.

This chain uses TRBV27 with TRBJ2-7, with a tentative D call TRBD2 (5 bases). There are 14 residues in the CDR3. Trimming removed 3 bases from V and 2 bases from J, with 11 bases in between. The germline CDR1 and CDR2 sequences are MNHEY and SMNVEV (reference sequence). The DNA of the CDR3 is TGTGCCAGCAGTTTTTCGGGGTCCCCCTACGAGCAGTACTTC. Its protein product is CASSFSGSPYEQYF.

The chain links TRBV5-4 to TRBJ1-2, with D hard to call. CDR1 SGHNT and CDR2 YYREEE come from the germline V gene (reference sequence). The CDR3 extends over 12 amino acids. The V end lost 4 bases, the J end lost 5 bases, and 9 bases lay between the germline ends. This CDR3 reads CASSANTYGYTF. CDR3 coding DNA: TGTGCCAGCAGCGCCAACACGTATGGCTACACCTTC.

This sequence joins TRBV2 and TRBJ2-7; D may be TRBD2 (6 bases). Trimming removed 3 bases at V and 2 bases at J, with 11 bases between. The CDR3 runs to 14 residues. CDR1 and CDR2 from the germline V gene are SNHLY and FYNNEI. The CDR3 nucleotides read TGTGCCAGCAGTGATGGTAGCGGCACCTACGAGCAGTACTTC. It specifies CASSDGSGTYEQYF.

The chain combines TRBV7-3 with TRBJ2-2; 8 bases map to TRBD1. Germline CDR1 SGHTA, CDR2 FQGTGA. This CDR3 contains 17 residues. The ends lost 4 bases at V and 3 bases at J; junction bases unmatched: 10. The CDR3 nucleotides read TGTGCCAGCAGCTCTCTAAGGACAGGGACCTACACCGGGGAGCTGTTTTTT. This translates into CASSSLRTGTYTGELFF.

This chain joins TRBV29-1 and TRBJ1-2; D is uncertain. Per germline, CDR1 SQVTM and CDR2 ANQGSEA. This CDR3 has 12 amino acids. V was clipped by 5 bases and J by 6 bases, with 13 bases between them. The CDR3 region is CSVLPGEDGYTF. CDR3 coding DNA: TGCAGCGTTCTCCCGGGAGAAGATGGCTACACCTTC.

The gene calls are TRBV5-1 and TRBJ1-4; possibly TRBD1 for D (6 bases). The germline gives CDR1 SGHRS, CDR2 YFSETQ. CDR3 length: 14 amino acids. V lost 4 bases to trimming and J lost 2 bases, with 9 bases between them. The DNA of the CDR3 is TGCGCCAGCAGCCCCACAGGGACTAATGAAAAACTGTTTTTT. It yields the protein CASSPTGTNEKLFF.

The chain combines TRBV4-3 with TRBJ2-6; 8 bases are a match to TRBD1. This CDR3 region has 17 residues. The V gene end was trimmed by 4 bases and the J gene end by 0 bases; junction bases not matched to a gene: 5. The germline CDR1 and CDR2 sequences are LGHNA and YSLEER. In DNA, the CDR3 is TGCGCCAGCAGCCCCGGACAGGGAATCTCTGGGGCCAACGTCCTGACTTTC. As protein: CASSPGQGISGANVLTF.

This chain links TRBV28 with TRBJ1-1, with D possibly matching TRBD1 (5 bases). CDR1 is MDHEN and CDR2 is SYDVKM in the germline V gene. The length of the CDR3 is 14 residues. V lost 2 bases and J lost 1, with 8 bases in between. The CDR3 DNA sequence: TGTGCCAGCAGTTTAGTACAGGAGAACACTGAAGCTTTCTTT. This gives the protein CASSLVQENTEAFF.

The chain couples TRBV19 to TRBJ1-2, with D possibly being TRBD1 (6 bases). V was cut by 5 bases and J by 8 bases, with 15 bases left in between. The CDR3 runs 13 residues. Germline values: CDR1 LNHDA, CDR2 SQIVND (reference sequence). The CDR3 sequence is CASSPQGTQGYTF. For the CDR3, the DNA is TGTGCCAGTAGTCCCCAGGGGACCCAGGGCTACACCTTC.

The chain combines TRBV6-1 with TRBJ2-2, with unresolved D. V lost 3 bases and J lost 3, with 11 bases in between. This CDR3 region has 15 residues. Germline V gene lookup returns CDR1 MNHNS and CDR2 SASEGT. The CDR3 nucleotides read TGTGCCAGCAGTGACAAGGCGGAACACACCGGGGAGCTGTTTTTT. This encodes CASSDKAEHTGELFF.

The chain is built from TRBV4-3 and TRBJ1-1, with 8 bases aligning to TRBD1. Germline assignment: CDR1 LGHNA and CDR2 YSLEER. The CDR3 covers 16 residues. Losses at the gene ends were 3 bases for V and 5 bases for J; bases not matched to a gene: 11. The CDR3 protein is CASSQSRGREWTEAFF. The CDR3 DNA sequence: TGCGCCAGCAGCCAGTCCAGGGGGCGCGAATGGACTGAAGCTTTCTTT.

This chain connects TRBV5-4 to TRBJ2-1; no clear D. CDR3 length: 13 residues. Per the germline V gene, CDR1 is SGHNT and CDR2 is YYREEE (reference sequence). V was cut by 7 bases and J by 9 bases, with 17 bases left in between. This CDR3 reads CASSRGEVSEQFF. CDR3 bases: TGTGCCAGCTCAAGAGGCGAAGTGAGTGAGCAGTTCTTC.

This sequence joins TRBV9 and TRBJ1-1; no firm D call. The CDR3 totals 15 residues. Germline CDR1 SGDLS, CDR2 YYNGEE. V lost 0 bases to trimming and J lost 0 bases, with 9 bases between them. This chain's CDR3 is CASSVGGGMNTEAFF. CDR3 coding DNA: TGTGCCAGCAGCGTAGGTGGAGGTATGAACACTGAAGCTTTCTTT.

The genes are TRBV25-1 and TRBJ2-7, with TRBD1 matching over 8 bases. CDR1 and CDR2 (germline): MGHDK, SYGVNS. V dropped 4 bases and J dropped 3; count of bases not matched to a gene: 14. The CDR3 sequence is 17 residues long. The CDR3 here is CASSVARGRPNVYEQYF. CDR3 nucleotide sequence: TGTGCCAGCAGTGTGGCCAGGGGGCGTCCAAACGTCTACGAGCAGTACTTC.

The genes are TRBV4-1 and TRBJ2-2; D may be TRBD1 (5 bases). Trimming shortened V by 4 bases and J by 5 bases, and 11 bases separated the two germline ends. Germline CDR1 reads MGHRA; CDR2 reads YSYEKL. This CDR3 comprises 14 residues. CDR3 nucleotides: TGCGCCAGCAGCCCTCGGACAACTACCGGGGAGCTGTTTTTT. It specifies CASSPRTTTGELFF.

The chain recombines TRBV28 with TRBJ1-2; 8 bases line up with TRBD1. Germline V lookup: CDR1 MDHEN, CDR2 SYDVKM. J was trimmed by 4 bases and V by 6 bases; bases with no gene match: 10. The CDR3 is 15 residues long. This CDR3 is CASSSRTGRTYGYTF. In DNA form, the CDR3 reads TGTGCCAGCAGCTCCCGGACAGGGCGCACCTATGGCTACACCTTC.

The J gene is TRBJ2-1, the V gene TRBV28, with 11 bases lining up with TRBD2. Trimming removed 6 bases from V and 5 bases from J; junction bases left unmatched: 9. The germline gives CDR1 MDHEN, CDR2 SYDVKM. The CDR3 is 16 residues long. The CDR3 sequence is CASSPTSGSIDNEQFF. CDR3 DNA: TGTGCCAGCAGCCCAACTAGCGGGAGTATCGACAATGAGCAGTTCTTC.

The chain uses TRBV29-1 and TRBJ2-1; TRBD1 agrees at 9 bases. Unmatched junction bases numbered 14, after V lost 4 bases and J lost 10 bases. Germline V lookup: CDR1 SQVTM, CDR2 ANQGSEA. CDR3 length equals 15 residues. CDR3 nucleotide sequence: TGCAGCGTTGCCGGGGGACAGGGTCCGGGGGAGGAGCAGTTCTTC. Translated, it gives CSVAGGQGPGEEQFF.

The chain links TRBV6-1 to TRBJ1-1; D is ambiguous. Germline V gene data show CDR1 as MNHNS and CDR2 as SASEGT. The CDR3 is 16 residues long. The V end was cut by 3 bases, the J end by 0 bases, with 14 bases between. The CDR3 protein is CASSDFGRLLNTEAFF. As DNA, the CDR3 is TGTGCCAGCAGTGACTTCGGCCGACTGCTGAACACTGAAGCTTTCTTT.

The J gene is TRBJ1-1, the V gene TRBV27, with 9 bases aligning to TRBD1. Germline CDR1 and CDR2: MNHEY and SMNVEV (reference sequence). V shed 5 bases, J shed 4 bases, and the junction held 11 bases outside the gene matches. CDR3 length: 16 residues. The CDR3 reads CASSPRTGGAGTEAFF. In DNA, the CDR3 is TGTGCCAGCAGTCCACGCACAGGGGGCGCAGGCACTGAAGCTTTCTTT.

V and J are TRBV2 and TRBJ1-1; D is perhaps TRBD1 (6 bases). The V end lost 6 bases, the J end lost 6 bases, and 11 bases lay between the germline ends. Germline V gene sequence: CDR1 SNHLY, CDR2 FYNNEI. The CDR3 is 12 residues long. This CDR3 reads CASRGQTAEAFF. CDR3 in DNA: TGTGCCAGCAGGGGACAAACGGCTGAAGCTTTCTTT.

The chain is built from TRBV29-1 and TRBJ2-5; the D is unclear. Near its end, the DNA agrees better with TRBJ2-7, so the J call may be wrong. Looked up from germline, CDR1 is SQVTM and CDR2 is ANQGSEA. The CDR3 has 12 residues. The DNA for the CDR3 is TGCAGCGTTGTCAACCTTTCCTACGAGCAGTACTTC. Translated, it gives CSVVNLSYEQYF.